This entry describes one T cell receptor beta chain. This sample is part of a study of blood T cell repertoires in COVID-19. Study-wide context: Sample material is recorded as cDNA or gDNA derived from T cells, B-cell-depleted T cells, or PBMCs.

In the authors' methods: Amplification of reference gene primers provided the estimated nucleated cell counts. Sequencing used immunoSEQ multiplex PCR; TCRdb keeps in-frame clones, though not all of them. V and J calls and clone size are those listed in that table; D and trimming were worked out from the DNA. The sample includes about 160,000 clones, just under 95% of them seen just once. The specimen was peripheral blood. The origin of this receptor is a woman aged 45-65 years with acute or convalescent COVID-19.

This CDR3 reads CASNPGGGSQPQHF. For the CDR3, the DNA is TGTGCCAGCAACCCCGGGGGGGGGAGTCAGCCCCAGCATTTT. The chain recombines TRBV6-5 with TRBJ1-5, with D possibly matching TRBD1 (5 bases). Trimming stripped 7 bases from V and 6 bases from J, with 16 bases between. Germline lookup yields CDR1 MNHEY and CDR2 SVGAGI. CDR3 length: 14 amino acids.